Listed below are T cell receptor beta chains from one sample, sequenced in a study of T cells after yellow fever vaccination. MiXCR, applied by TCRdb to the 5' RACE reads, yields one record per CDR3 protein. Of some 320,000 distinct CDR3 sequences in the sample, about 4.5% were seen once. This specimen was PBMCs, taken 15 days after the yellow fever booster vaccination. The receptors come from a man aged 18 to 35 who received the YFV17D yellow fever vaccine. CDR3s include the opening cysteine and the closing phenylalanine or tryptophan. Each record gives: CDR3 length, clone size, D gene, J gene, V gene, CDR3 protein, CDR3 DNA. The D gene is left open where the match is weak. The size of a clone is reported for some rows only, either as once, few or many, or as a class for expanded clones.

14,many,TRBD2,TRBJ2-5,TRBV5-1,CASSLTSGDETQYF,TGCGCCAGCAGCTTGACTAGCGGGGATGAGACCCAGTACTTC
14,many,.,TRBJ1-6,TRBV25-1,CASTTSSYNSPLHF,TGTGCCAGCACGACCAGCTCCTATAATTCACCCCTCCACTTT
12,few,TRBD1,TRBJ1-1,TRBV29-1,CSVESGGTEAFF,TGCAGCGTTGAATCAGGGGGCACTGAAGCTTTCTTT
17,.,.,TRBJ2-2,TRBV7-2,CASSFRGGALGTGELFF,TGTGCCAGCAGCTTCCGAGGGGGGGCTTTGGGCACCGGGGAGCTGTTTTTT
17,many,TRBD1,TRBJ2-7,TRBV29-1,CSVIDRGGTGGSYEQYF,TGCAGCGTTATTGATCGGGGCGGGACAGGGGGCTCCTACGAGCAGTACTTC
15,.,TRBD1,TRBJ1-4,TRBV25-1,CASSVRDSLPRDLVF,TGTGCCAGCAGTGTCCGGGACAGCCTGCCGAGGGATCTGGTTTTT
13,few,TRBD1,TRBJ1-1,TRBV5-1,CASSFTGATEAFF,TGCGCCAGCAGCTTTACAGGGGCCACTGAAGCTTTCTTT
14,.,.,TRBJ2-7,TRBV10-1,CASKMTVNSYEQYF,TGCGCCAGCAAAATGACAGTGAACTCCTACGAGCAGTACTTC
12,few,.,TRBJ1-2,TRBV3-1,CASSQGPDGYTF,TGTGCCAGCAGCCAAGGCCCGGATGGCTACACCTTC
15,many,.,TRBJ2-1,TRBV7-7,CASSPLTGTFNEQFF,TGTGCTAGCAGCCCGCTAACCGGGACTTTCAATGAGCAGTTCTTC
14,many,.,TRBJ2-3,TRBV29-1,CSAPRPDRTDTQYF,TGCAGCGCCCCCCGCCCGGACAGAACAGATACGCAGTATTTT
15,few,.,TRBJ2-1,TRBV5-1,CASSFTASSYNEQFF,TGCGCCAGCAGCTTCACTGCGAGCTCCTACAATGAGCAGTTCTTC
13,many,.,TRBJ2-2,TRBV7-6,CASTVANTGELFF,TGTGCCAGCACTGTCGCGAACACCGGGGAGCTGTTTTTT
15,few,.,TRBJ2-2,TRBV7-3,CASSTDGNQAGELFF,TGTGCCAGCAGCACGGACGGCAATCAGGCCGGGGAGCTGTTTTTT
16,few,.,TRBJ1-1,TRBV3-1,CASSQDLRVLRTEAFF,TGTGCCAGCAGCCAAGATTTGAGGGTTTTGAGGACTGAAGCTTTCTTT
16,.,.,TRBJ1-1,TRBV5-4,CASSLVPDTMNTEAFF,TGTGCCAGCAGCTTGGTCCCAGACACCATGAACACTGAAGCTTTCTTT
14,.,.,TRBJ1-1,TRBV2,CASDKGFIGTEAFF,TGTGCCAGCGATAAGGGTTTCATAGGCACTGAAGCTTTCTTT
13,many,.,TRBJ1-2,TRBV5-6,CASSLNWDYGYTF,TGTGCCAGCAGCTTGAATTGGGACTATGGCTACACCTTC
16,many,TRBD1,TRBJ2-1,TRBV10-3,CAISEGGTGRYNEQFF,TGTGCCATCAGTGAAGGGGGGACAGGGCGGTACAATGAGCAGTTCTTC
15,.,TRBD1,TRBJ1-2,TRBV7-9,CASSLDGTDYYGYTF,TGTGCCAGCAGCTTAGATGGGACAGATTACTATGGCTACACCTTC
15,many,.,TRBJ1-1,TRBV5-1,CASSWGGVTNTEAFF,TGCGCCAGCAGCTGGGGAGGGGTCACGAACACTGAAGCTTTCTTT
15,few,.,TRBJ2-3,TRBV5-1,CASSLGHHVTDTQYF,TGCGCCAGCAGCTTGGGACACCACGTCACAGATACGCAGTATTTT
16,few,TRBD1,TRBJ1-2,TRBV6-2/TRBV6-3,CASSHQRTGIGYGYTF,TGTGCCAGCAGTCACCAGCGGACAGGGATCGGATATGGCTACACCTTC
15,many,TRBD1,TRBJ2-4,TRBV20-1,CSAWAARGTKNIQYF,TGCAGTGCTTGGGCGGCCAGGGGGACCAAAAACATTCAGTACTTC
16,.,.,TRBJ1-5,TRBV4-3,CASSQDMWKGNQPQHF,TGCGCCAGCAGCCAAGATATGTGGAAGGGCAATCAGCCCCAGCATTTT
15,many,TRBD1,TRBJ1-5,TRBV20-1,CSATRTGSGNQPQHF,TGCAGTGCTACCCGGACAGGGAGTGGGAATCAGCCCCAGCATTTT
12,many,.,TRBJ2-7,TRBV20-1,CSGQPDTYEQYF,TGCAGTGGTCAACCAGACACCTACGAGCAGTACTTC
16,.,TRBD1,TRBJ2-1,TRBV4-1,CASSQGPAGTGDEQFF,TGCGCCAGCAGCCAAGGGCCGGCAGGGACAGGAGATGAGCAGTTCTTC
12,few,.,TRBJ1-1,TRBV7-9,CASSLEPSEAFF,TGTGCCAGCAGCTTAGAGCCTAGTGAAGCTTTCTTT
14,many,.,TRBJ2-5,TRBV5-1,CASSFPDASETQYF,TGCGCCAGCAGCTTTCCTGATGCGTCCGAGACCCAGTACTTC
15,few,TRBD2,TRBJ2-3,TRBV7-3,CASSGLAGGADTQYF,TGTGCCAGCAGCGGTCTGGCGGGGGGGGCAGATACGCAGTATTTT
19,few,TRBD1,TRBJ2-6,TRBV5-1,CASSGEGDRGYSGANVLTF,TGCGCCAGCAGCGGGGAAGGGGACAGGGGATACTCTGGGGCCAACGTCCTGACTTTC
14,many,.,TRBJ2-7,TRBV7-8,CASSLLLWAYEQYF,TGTGCCAGCAGCTTATTGTTGTGGGCCTACGAGCAGTACTTC
13,many,.,TRBJ2-2,TRBV7-3,CASRQTGTGELFF,TGTGCCAGCAGACAAACAGGGACCGGGGAGCTGTTTTTT
17,few,TRBD1,TRBJ1-4,TRBV11-2,CASSSQGHSATNEKLFF,TGTGCCAGCAGCTCACAGGGGCACAGTGCAACTAATGAAAAACTGTTTTTT
16,.,TRBD1,TRBJ1-2,TRBV15,CATSTRDRLANYGYTF,TGTGCCACCAGCACCAGGGACAGGCTAGCTAACTATGGCTACACCTTC
15,few,TRBD1,TRBJ2-1,TRBV4-3,CASSHLAGGWYEQFF,TGCGCCAGCAGCCACTTGGCAGGGGGCTGGTATGAGCAGTTCTTC
14,.,.,TRBJ2-3,TRBV7-9,CASSFAGLGDTQYF,TGTGCCAGCAGCTTTGCAGGGTTGGGAGATACGCAGTATTTT
13,many,TRBD1,TRBJ2-5,TRBV20-1,CSAPRDRVETQYF,TGCAGTGCTCCGAGGGACAGGGTTGAGACCCAGTACTTC
13,few,TRBD1,TRBJ1-2,TRBV5-1,CASSLEQGDGYTF,TGCGCCAGCAGCTTGGAACAGGGGGATGGCTACACCTTC
15,many,TRBD1,TRBJ1-4,TRBV12-3/TRBV12-4,CASRHNPGQSAKLFF,TGTGCCAGCAGACACAACCCGGGACAGTCGGCAAAACTGTTTTTT
18,few,.,TRBJ1-2,TRBV10-3,CAISESSSGIRSSYGYTF,TGTGCCATCAGTGAGTCGTCGTCGGGAATTCGGTCAAGCTATGGCTACACCTTC
16,few,.,TRBJ1-1,TRBV7-9,CASIPPHHRGGTEAFF,TGTGCCAGCATCCCCCCTCACCACCGGGGGGGCACTGAAGCTTTCTTT
14,many,TRBD2,TRBJ2-2,TRBV29-1,CSVDLAGAFGELFF,TGCAGCGTTGACCTAGCGGGGGCCTTCGGGGAGCTGTTTTTT
16,.,TRBD1,TRBJ1-2,TRBV24-1,CATSPPSTGGEHGYTF,TGTGCCACCAGCCCACCCTCGACAGGGGGCGAGCATGGCTACACCTTC
21,few,TRBD2,TRBJ2-1,TRBV11-1,CASSEPRPGTSGGHSYNEQFF,TGTGCCAGCAGCGAACCACGTCCCGGGACTAGCGGGGGGCACTCCTACAATGAGCAGTTCTTC
15,few,.,TRBJ2-5,TRBV6-5,CASSYSPTRPETQYF,TGTGCCAGCAGTTACTCTCCTACCCGACCGGAGACCCAGTACTTC
16,many,.,TRBJ2-2,TRBV20-1,CSARDLLRGADGELFF,TGCAGTGCTAGAGATCTCTTACGGGGGGCGGACGGGGAGCTGTTTTTT
13,many,.,TRBJ1-5,TRBV6-5,CASSYYGGQPQHF,TGTGCCAGCAGTTACTACGGAGGTCAGCCCCAGCATTTT
13,many,.,TRBJ2-3,TRBV10-3,CAISGGPSDTQYF,TGTGCCATCAGCGGGGGGCCAAGTGATACGCAGTATTTT
15,.,TRBD2,TRBJ2-3,TRBV5-1,CASSLSSGGPDTQYF,TGCGCCAGCAGCTTGTCTAGCGGGGGGCCAGATACGCAGTATTTT
14,many,.,TRBJ2-4,TRBV4-1,CASRQTLAKNIQYF,TGCGCCAGCAGACAAACGCTAGCCAAAAACATTCAGTACTTC
13,.,.,TRBJ1-1,TRBV12-3/TRBV12-4,CASSFAQDTEAFF,TGTGCCAGCAGTTTCGCCCAGGACACTGAAGCTTTCTTT
15,few,.,TRBJ2-7,TRBV12-5,CASGSPRTVTYEQYF,TGTGCTAGTGGATCACCTAGGACAGTAACCTACGAGCAGTACTTC